This T cell receptor (beta chain) was captured in a study of cytomegalovirus exposure and HLA in healthy donors. The study, taken as a whole, reports: CMV serostatus alone was available as immune exposure information.

The CDR3 has 16 residues. Trimming pared 1 base from V and 7 bases from J, leaving 17 bases between. The V gene's germline CDR1 is SEHNR and CDR2 FQNEAQ (reference sequence). The PCR contained 60 Vbeta and 13 Jbeta primers. The table came from immunoSEQ multiplex PCR; TCRdb's copy has only in-frame clones and leaves some out. The table shows hundreds of thousands of clones, with roughly 84% occurring only once. This clone was observed a handful of times. Its antigen is unidentified. The J gene is TRBJ1-5, the V gene TRBV7-9; a weak D match, TRBD1 (6 bases). Sequencing input: PBMCs. The source of this sequence is a girl between 5 and 17 years old in good health and CMV-seronegative. CDR3 sequence reads: CASSLGTGTLKQPQHF. CDR3 coding DNA: TGTGCCAGCAGCTTAGGCACCGGGACACTCAAACAGCCCCAGCATTTT. The complete variable domain, with remaining parts taken from reference TRBV7-9 and TRBJ1-5, reads DTGVSQNPRHKITKRGQNVTFRCDPISEHNRLYWYRQTLGQGPEFLTYFQNEAQLEKSRLLSDRFSAERPKGSFSTLEIQRTEQGDSAMYLCASSLGTGTLKQPQHFGDGTRLSIL.